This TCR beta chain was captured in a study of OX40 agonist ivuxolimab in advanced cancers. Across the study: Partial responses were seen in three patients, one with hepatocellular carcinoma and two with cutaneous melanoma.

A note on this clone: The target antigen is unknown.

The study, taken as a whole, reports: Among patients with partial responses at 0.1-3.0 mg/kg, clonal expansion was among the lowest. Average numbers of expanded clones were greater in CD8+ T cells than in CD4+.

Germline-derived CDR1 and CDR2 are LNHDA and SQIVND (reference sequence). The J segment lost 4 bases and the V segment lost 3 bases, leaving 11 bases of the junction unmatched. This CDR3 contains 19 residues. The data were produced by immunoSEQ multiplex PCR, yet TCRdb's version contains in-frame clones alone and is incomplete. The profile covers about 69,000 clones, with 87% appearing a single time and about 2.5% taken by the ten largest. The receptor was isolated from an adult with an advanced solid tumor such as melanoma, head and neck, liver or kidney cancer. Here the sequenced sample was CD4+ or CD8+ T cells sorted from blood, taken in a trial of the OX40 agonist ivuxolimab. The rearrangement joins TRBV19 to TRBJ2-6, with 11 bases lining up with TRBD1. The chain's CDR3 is CASSIFPGQGARGANVLTF. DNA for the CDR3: TGTGCCAGTAGTATCTTTCCCGGACAGGGGGCGCGCGGGGCCAACGTCCTGACTTTC.